Presented here are 15 T cell receptor beta chains from one specimen sequenced in a study of identical twins. TCRdb independently ran MiXCR on the 5' RACE reads; one entry per CDR3 protein. There are 400,000 to 550,000 distinct CDR3 sequences in the sample; 14% occur only once, and 0.98% lies in the top ten. The same sample was also studied in work on yellow fever vaccine responses in identical twins.

Source material: CD4+ T cells sorted from blood. The receptor source for this set is a woman between 18 and 29 years old in good health.

This clonotype has ten or more counts. The limits of the CDR3 on the DNA are not certain, so only TCRdb's listed CDR3 is given. The rearrangement links TRBV6-5 to TRBJ1-4. With termini counted, the CDR3 has 13 amino acids. CDR1 MNHEY and CDR2 SVGAGI come from the germline V gene. Here the CDR3 reads CASSSSTLEKLFF.

This clonotype has a handful of counts. The CDR3 spells CASRGGLAGLGSYNEQFF. The CDR3 DNA reads TGTGCCAGCAGGGGGGGACTAGCGGGATTAGGCTCCTACAATGAGCAGTTCTTC. The chain carries TRBV27 and TRBJ2-1; 13 bases are a match to TRBD2. CDR1 is MNHEY and CDR2 is SMNVEV in the germline V gene (reference sequence). Germline trimming cut 6 bases from V and 0 bases from J; bases unmatched to any gene: 8. The CDR3 runs to 18 residues.

This clonotype was counted once. The V and J genes are TRBV30 and TRBJ1-6; 7 bases line up with TRBD1. Losses at the gene ends were 3 bases for V and 9 bases for J; bases not matched to a gene: 8. The CDR3 has 14 residues. Germline V gene lookup returns CDR1 GTSNPN and CDR2 SVGIG (reference sequence). The CDR3: CAWRRQGMISPLHF. In nucleotides, the CDR3 is TGTGCCTGGAGAAGACAGGGAATGATTTCACCCCTCCACTTT.

This clonotype has just a few counts. This chain links TRBV7-2 with TRBJ1-1, with TRBD1 matching 9 bases. This CDR3 is built from 15 residues. Germline V gene lookup returns CDR1 SGHTA and CDR2 FQGNSA. V lost 4 bases to trimming and J lost 6 bases; unmatched junction nucleotides: 9. CDR3 in DNA: TGTGCCAGCAGCTCCGCAGGACAGGGGTGGTCTGAAGCTTTCTTT. Its protein product is CASSSAGQGWSEAFF. The full variable domain, rest sourced from reference TRBV7-2 and TRBJ1-1, is GAGVSQSPSNKVTEKGKDVELRCDPISGHTALYWYRQSLGQGLEFLIYFQGNSAPDKSGLPSDRFSAERTGGSVSTLTIQRTQQEDSAVYLCASSSAGQGWSEAFFGQGTRLTVV.

This clonotype was counted between two and nine times. The CDR3 nucleotides are TGTGCCAGCACCATGACTAGCGGGGGCGTTACCTACAATGAGCAGTTCTTC. Residues: CASTMTSGGVTYNEQFF. The J gene is TRBJ2-1, the V gene TRBV7-2, with 12 bases fitting TRBD2. The CDR3 consists of 17 residues. V lost 7 bases and J lost 2; bases outside the gene matches: 9. CDR1 SGHTA and CDR2 FQGNSA come from the germline V gene.

This clonotype was found many times. The chain links TRBV9 to TRBJ2-2; either TRBD1 or TRBD2 may supply D (6 bases each). V lost 4 bases to trimming and J lost 1 base, with 11 bases between them. CDR1 SGDLS and CDR2 YYNGEE come from the germline V gene. The length of the CDR3 is 15 residues. As DNA, the CDR3 is TGTGCCAGCAGCCCCCGGGGGCTGAACACCGGGGAGCTGTTTTTT. Its protein is CASSPRGLNTGELFF.

The V and J genes are TRBV11-3 and TRBJ2-5, with D unclear. CDR1 is SGHNT, CDR2 YENEEA, per germline. This CDR3 contains 12 residues. Trimming left V 5 bases short and J 3 bases short, with 7 bases between. CDR3 sequence (DNA): TGTGCCAGCAGCCCGGGTAAAGAGACCCAGTACTTC. As protein: CASSPGKETQYF.

This clonotype was counted a few times. V is TRBV7-9 and J is TRBJ2-5; a possible D gene is TRBD1 (6 bases). CDR1 SEHNR and CDR2 FQNEAQ come from the germline V gene (reference sequence). This CDR3 is 14 amino acids long. Trimming took 5 bases from V and 2 from J, leaving 12 bases between them. The CDR3 region has the DNA TGTGCCAGCAGCACAGGGAGCGTACAAGAGACCCAGTACTTC. It specifies CASSTGSVQETQYF. Full variable domain (remainder filled in from reference TRBV7-9 and TRBJ2-5): DTGVSQNPRHKITKRGQNVTFRCDPISEHNRLYWYRQTLGQGPEFLTYFQNEAQLEKSRLLSDRFSAERPKGSFSTLEIQRTEQGDSAMYLCASSTGSVQETQYFGPGTRLLVL.

This clonotype showed up many times. This chain connects TRBV10-3 to TRBJ2-7, with 8 nucleotides matching TRBD1. Unmatched junction bases numbered 5, after V lost 4 bases and J lost 0 bases. This CDR3 is built from 15 residues. The germline V gene has CDR1 ENHRY and CDR2 SYGVKD. CDR3 DNA sequence: TGTGCCATCAGTGGGACGACAGGGGACTCCTACGAGCAGTACTTC. Its translation is CAISGTTGDSYEQYF.

This clonotype was recorded at least ten times. The chain employs TRBV7-3 and TRBJ1-1, with no clear D. Trimming cost V 3 bases and J 4 bases, with 3 bases left between them. CDR3 length equals 11 residues. From germline, CDR1 is SGHTA and CDR2 FQGTGA. CDR3 DNA sequence: TGTGCCAGCAGCTTGAGCACTGAAGCTTTCTTT. Its protein is CASSLSTEAFF. Supplemented by reference TRBV7-3 and TRBJ1-1, the full variable domain reads GAGVSQTPSNKVTEKGKYVELRCDPISGHTALYWYRQSLGQGPEFLIYFQGTGAADDSGLPNDRFFAVRPEGSVSTLKIQRTERGDSAVYLCASSLSTEAFFGQGTRLTVV.

This clonotype was observed a handful of times. The chain uses TRBV4-3 and TRBJ2-7, with a tentative D call TRBD1 (5 bases). V was trimmed by 0 bases and J by 0 bases, leaving 6 bases between them. The CDR3 contains 14 residues. Germline assignment: CDR1 LGHNA and CDR2 YSLEER. CDR3 loop: CASSQDRVSYEQYF. In DNA form, the CDR3 reads TGCGCCAGCAGCCAAGACAGGGTCTCCTACGAGCAGTACTTC.

This clonotype was recorded a few times. This chain connects TRBV7-2 to TRBJ1-2; possibly TRBD1 for D (6 bases). The CDR3 covers 15 residues. CDR1 and CDR2 (germline): SGHTA, FQGNSA. V was trimmed by 2 bases and J by 8 bases, leaving 18 bases between them. The chain's CDR3 is CASSLRGQIQRGYTF. CDR3 in DNA: TGTGCCAGCAGCTTAAGAGGACAGATTCAACGAGGCTACACCTTC.

The CDR3 DNA reads TGTGCCTCCGTCATCCCGGGCTCCTACGAGCAGTACTTC. As protein: CASVIPGSYEQYF. V and J are TRBV6-6 and TRBJ2-7; D gene uncertain. This CDR3 has 13 amino acids. CDR1 is MNHNY, CDR2 SVGAGI, per germline (reference sequence). Between the trimmed V and J ends, which lost 11 bases and 0 bases, there was a span of 14 bases.

CDR3 sequence (DNA): TGTGCCAGCAAAACGCGGTATAGCGCAGATACGCAGTATTTT. Translating it yields CASKTRYSADTQYF. The rearrangement joins TRBV7-3 to TRBJ2-3; perhaps TRBD2 as D (5 bases). Germline V gives CDR1 SGHTA, CDR2 FQGTGA. V was cut by 7 bases and J by 4 bases, with 15 bases left in between. The CDR3 is made up of 14 amino acids.

The gene calls are TRBV6-1 and TRBJ1-5, with D uncertain. V dropped 1 base and J dropped 4 bases, with 8 bases sitting between them. Germline assignment: CDR1 MNHNS and CDR2 SASEGT. The CDR3 loop spans 14 amino acids. CDR3 DNA: TGTGCCAGCAGTGAAGACGTAGAAAATCAGCCCCAGCATTTT. Amino acids: CASSEDVENQPQHF.